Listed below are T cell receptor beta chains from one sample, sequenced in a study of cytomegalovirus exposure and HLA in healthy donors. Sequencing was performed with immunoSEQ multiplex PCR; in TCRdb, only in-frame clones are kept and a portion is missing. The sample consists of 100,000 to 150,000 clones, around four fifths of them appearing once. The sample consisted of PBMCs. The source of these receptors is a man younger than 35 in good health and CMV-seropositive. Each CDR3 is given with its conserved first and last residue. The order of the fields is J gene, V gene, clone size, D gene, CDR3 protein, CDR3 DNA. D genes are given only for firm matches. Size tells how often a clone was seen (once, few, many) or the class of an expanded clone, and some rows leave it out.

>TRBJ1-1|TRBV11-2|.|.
CASSLGQTTEAFF
TGTGCCAGCAGCCTCGGACAGACCACTGAAGCTTTCTTT
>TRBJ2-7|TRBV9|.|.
CASSRGYEQYF
TGTGCCAGTAGCAGAGGGTACGAGCAGTACTTC
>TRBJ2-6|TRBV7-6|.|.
CASSLGSGSGANVLTF
TGTGCCAGCAGCTTAGGGTCCGGGTCCGGGGCCAACGTCCTGACTTTC
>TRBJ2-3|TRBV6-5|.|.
CASSRGGGTDTQYF
TGTGCCAGCAGTCGGGGTGGGGGCACAGATACGCAGTATTTT
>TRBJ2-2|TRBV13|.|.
CASRDYANTGELFF
TGTGCCAGCAGAGACTACGCGAACACCGGGGAGCTGTTTTTT
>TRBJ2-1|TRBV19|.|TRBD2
CASSIDLGGAGEINEQFF
TGTGCCAGTAGTATAGATCTCGGCGGGGCGGGGGAGATCAATGAGCAGTTCTTC
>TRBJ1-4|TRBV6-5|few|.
CASSYRGTLFF
TGTGCCAGCAGTTATCGGGGGACACTGTTTTTT
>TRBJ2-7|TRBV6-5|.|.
CASTSSRSSSYEQYF
TGTGCCAGCACTTCTAGCCGCTCCAGCTCCTACGAGCAGTACTTC
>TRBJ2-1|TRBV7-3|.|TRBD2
CASSPASGLYNEQFF
TGTGCCAGCAGCCCTGCTAGCGGGCTTTACAATGAGCAGTTCTTC
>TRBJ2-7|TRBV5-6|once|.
CASSFGNYEQYF
TGTGCCAGCAGTTTCGGGAACTACGAGCAGTACTTC
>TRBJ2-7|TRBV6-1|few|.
CASSDRYEQYF
TGTGCCAGCAGTGACCGCTACGAGCAGTACTTC
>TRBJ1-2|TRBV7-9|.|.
CATSGEIFYGYTF
TGTGCCACTTCAGGGGAGATCTTCTATGGCTACACCTTC
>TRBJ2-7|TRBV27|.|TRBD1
CASSAPGQGTYEQYF
TGTGCCAGCAGTGCCCCGGGACAGGGAACCTACGAGCAGTACTTC
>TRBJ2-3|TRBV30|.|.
CAWSDPGAYYADTQYF
TGTGCCTGGAGTGACCCAGGGGCATATTACGCAGATACGCAGTATTTT
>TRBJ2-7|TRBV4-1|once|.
CASSQSTLREQYF
TGCGCCAGCAGCCAGTCTACCCTACGCGAGCAGTACTTC
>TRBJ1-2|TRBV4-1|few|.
CASSLGSNLGGYTF
TGCGCCAGCAGCCTCGGGAGTAACCTTGGGGGCTACACCTTC
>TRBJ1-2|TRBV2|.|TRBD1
CATEPGTGDKANYGYTF
TGTGCCACGGAGCCCGGGACAGGGGACAAAGCTAACTATGGCTACACCTTC
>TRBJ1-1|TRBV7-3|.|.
CASSPTPIQGTNTEAFF
TGTGCCAGCAGCCCTACTCCTATACAGGGAACGAACACTGAAGCTTTCTTT
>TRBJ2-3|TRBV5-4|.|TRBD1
CASSRAGTGGTDTQYF
TGTGCCAGCAGCCGCGCCGGGACAGGGGGCACAGATACGCAGTATTTT
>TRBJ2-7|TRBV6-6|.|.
CASSYTNLAEQYF
TGTGCCAGCAGTTACACCAACCTAGCCGAGCAGTACTTC
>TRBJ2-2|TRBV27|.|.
CASSPWPPSPNTGELFF
TGTGCCAGCAGCCCCTGGCCACCGTCACCGAACACCGGGGAGCTGTTTTTT
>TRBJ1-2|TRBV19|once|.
CASSISDYGYTF
TGTGCCAGTAGTATTTCGGACTATGGCTACACCTTC
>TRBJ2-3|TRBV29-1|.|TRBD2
CSGGLAGRTDTQYF
TGCAGCGGAGGACTAGCGGGTCGCACAGATACGCAGTATTTT
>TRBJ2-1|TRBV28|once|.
CASSLEQTYNEQFF
TGTGCCAGCAGTTTAGAACAGACCTACAATGAGCAGTTCTTC
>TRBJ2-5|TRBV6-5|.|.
CASSYSLWGDQETQYF
TGTGCCAGCAGTTACTCGTTGTGGGGGGACCAAGAGACCCAGTACTTC
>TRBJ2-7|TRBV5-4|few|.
CASSLGVALSYEQYF
TGTGCCAGCAGCTTGGGGGTAGCCCTCTCCTACGAGCAGTACTTC
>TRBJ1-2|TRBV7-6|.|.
CASSLADRPGGYTF
TGTGCCAGCAGCTTAGCAGACCGCCCAGGGGGCTACACCTTC
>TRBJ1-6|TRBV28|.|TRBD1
CASSSYTGGGNSPLHF
TGTGCCAGCAGTTCTTACACAGGGGGCGGGAATTCACCCCTCCACTTT
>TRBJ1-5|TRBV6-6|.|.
CATSHPYSNQPQHF
TGTGCCACCTCACATCCATATAGCAATCAGCCCCAGCATTTT
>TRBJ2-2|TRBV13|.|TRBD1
CASSIGTANTGELFF
TGTGCCAGCAGCATCGGGACAGCGAACACCGGGGAGCTGTTTTTT
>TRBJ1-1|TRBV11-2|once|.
CASSSGTLWTEAFF
TGTGCCAGCAGCTCCGGGACACTATGGACTGAAGCTTTCTTT
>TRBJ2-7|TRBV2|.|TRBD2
CASRRTSGVKYEQYF
TGTGCCAGCAGGAGGACTAGCGGGGTAAAGTACGAGCAGTACTTC
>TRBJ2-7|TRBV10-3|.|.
CAISESTGVRFSYEQYF
TGTGCCATCAGTGAGTCAACGGGAGTAAGGTTTTCCTACGAGCAGTACTTC
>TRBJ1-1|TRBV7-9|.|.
CASSLTASGGQTEAFF
TGTGCCAGCAGCTTAACGGCCTCGGGGGGTCAGACTGAAGCTTTCTTT
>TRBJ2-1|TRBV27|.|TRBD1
CASSLPGQGNYNEQFF
TGTGCCAGCAGTTTACCGGGACAGGGAAACTACAATGAGCAGTTCTTC